The rows below give T cell receptor beta chains drawn from one sample of a study of cytomegalovirus exposure and HLA in healthy donors. The assay was immunoSEQ multiplex PCR, and TCRdb's table has in-frame clones only and misses some. Of approximately 160,000 clones listed, roughly 86% are singletons. Sequenced sample: PBMCs. The source is a girl under 18 in good health and CMV-seropositive. Each CDR3 is given without its conserved first and last residue. A D gene is named only where the DNA matches it firmly.

v_call d_call cdr3_aa
TRBV6-5 TRBD2 ASSLERGAGETQY
TRBV5-1 NA ASRPALAGAYNEQF
TRBV9 NA ASSTRTDTQY
TRBV6-1 TRBD1 ASRAGQGGSYEQY
TRBV5-4 NA ASSPRRQQGSEQY
TRBV7-9 TRBD1 ASSLGAGGQATYEQY
TRBV30 NA AWTVGGSGYT
TRBV6-1 NA ASLDIEQY
TRBV27 NA ASSLYRTLKPDTQY
TRBV30 TRBD1 AWGRVTGGEINYGYT
TRBV9 TRBD1 ASSPRDRGNEKLF
TRBV15 TRBD1 ATSRTGGRNSPLH
TRBV2 NA ASRGRGVNTEAF
TRBV25-1 TRBD1 ASSELRGQGAVGNTIY
TRBV5-1 NA ASSIAGAASSYNEQF
TRBV5-6 NA ASSFEMGAANYGYT
TRBV9 TRBD1 ASSAGTGVVGYT
TRBV2 NA ASSEDPGNTEAF
TRBV14 TRBD1 ASSQGGTGRRTEAF
TRBV7-9 NA ASSFGGNSNQPQH
TRBV5-6 TRBD1 ASSKDRGATNEKLF
TRBV6-5 TRBD1 ASSPKGGQGRKLF
TRBV5-5 NA ASSLEQGLVAAEAF
TRBV5-1 TRBD2 ASSLAVGSGGGEQF
TRBV9 TRBD1 ASSVLGTDFSYNEQF
TRBV27 TRBD1 ASSRDRGSPLH
TRBV30 TRBD2 AWNSGGLNTGELF
TRBV5-5 NA ASSLVTVNSPLH
TRBV11-2 NA ASKPTVAFWEQY
TRBV6-6 NA ASSYPGPPGNEQY
TRBV27 NA ASSLSEGVGEQY
TRBV30 TRBD1 AWGGPDRKN
TRBV2 NA ASSPPQGFNNEQF
TRBV6-1 NA ASSDGGWWGYT
TRBV6-1 NA ASVEYRFGYT
TRBV14 NA ASSQTYNEQF
TRBV2 TRBD2 GTSAYNEQF
TRBV2 NA ASSDQNYGYT
TRBV6-5 NA ASSYSGGHGYT
TRBV13 NA ASSLAGFNGYT
TRBV6-5 NA ASSYQGHEQY
TRBV15 NA ATTTSFGDGTDTQY
TRBV6-6 TRBD2 ASLAGDNEQF
TRBV10-3 NA AIMSGYSYEQY
TRBV15 TRBD1 ATSPNRGHNYGYT
TRBV6-5 NA ASSSLSSVRKYGYT
TRBV6-6 NA ASSHVQANYGYT
TRBV30 NA AWPGAGRGGYT